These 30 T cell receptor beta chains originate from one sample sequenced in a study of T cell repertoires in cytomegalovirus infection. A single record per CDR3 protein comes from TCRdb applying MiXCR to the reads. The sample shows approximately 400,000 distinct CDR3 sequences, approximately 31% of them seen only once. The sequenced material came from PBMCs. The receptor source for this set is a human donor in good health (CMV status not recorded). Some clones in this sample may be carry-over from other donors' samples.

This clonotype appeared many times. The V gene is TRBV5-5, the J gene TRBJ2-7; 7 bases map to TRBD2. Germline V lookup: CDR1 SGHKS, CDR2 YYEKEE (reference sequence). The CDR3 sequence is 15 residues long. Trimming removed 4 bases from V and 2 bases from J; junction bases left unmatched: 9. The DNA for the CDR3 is TGTGCCAGCAGCCAGACTAGCTTTTCTACCTACGAGCAGTACTTC. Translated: CASSQTSFSTYEQYF.

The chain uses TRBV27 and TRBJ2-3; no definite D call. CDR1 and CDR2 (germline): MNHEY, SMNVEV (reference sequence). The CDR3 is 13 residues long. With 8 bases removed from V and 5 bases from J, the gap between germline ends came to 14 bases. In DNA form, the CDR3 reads TGTGCCAGCGCCTCGCGACCGGGAGATACGCAGTATTTT. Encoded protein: CASASRPGDTQYF.

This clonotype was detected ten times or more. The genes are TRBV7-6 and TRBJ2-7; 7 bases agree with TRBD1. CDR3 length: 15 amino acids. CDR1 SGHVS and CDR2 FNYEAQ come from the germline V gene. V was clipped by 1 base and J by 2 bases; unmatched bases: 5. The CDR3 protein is CASSLEVTGPYEQYF. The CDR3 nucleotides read TGTGCCAGCAGCTTAGAAGTGACAGGGCCCTACGAGCAGTACTTC. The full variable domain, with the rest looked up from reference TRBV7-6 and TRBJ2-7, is GAGVSQSPRYKVTKRGQDVALRCDPISGHVSLYWYRQALGQGPEFLTYFNYEAQQDKSGLPNDRFSAERPEGSISTLTIQRTEQRDSAMYRCASSLEVTGPYEQYFGPGTRLTVT.

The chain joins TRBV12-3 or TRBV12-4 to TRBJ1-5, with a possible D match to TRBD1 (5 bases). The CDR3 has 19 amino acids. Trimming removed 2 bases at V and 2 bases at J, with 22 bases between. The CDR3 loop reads CASSLRASEGIAGNQPQHF. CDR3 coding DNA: TGTGCCAGCAGTTTAAGGGCTTCGGAGGGGATAGCAGGCAATCAGCCCCAGCATTTT.

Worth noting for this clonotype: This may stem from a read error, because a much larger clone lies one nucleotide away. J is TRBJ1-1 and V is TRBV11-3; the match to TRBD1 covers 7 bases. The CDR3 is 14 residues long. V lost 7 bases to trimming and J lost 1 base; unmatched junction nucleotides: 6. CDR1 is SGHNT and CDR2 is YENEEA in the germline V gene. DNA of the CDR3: TGTGCCAGCAACAAAGACAGGGCGAACACTGAAGCTTTCTTT. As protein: CASNKDRANTEAFF.

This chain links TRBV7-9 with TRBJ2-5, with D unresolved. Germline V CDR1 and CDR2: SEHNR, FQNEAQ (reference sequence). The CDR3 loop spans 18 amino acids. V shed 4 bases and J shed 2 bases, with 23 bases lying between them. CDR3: CASSSPFPGRHVQETQYF. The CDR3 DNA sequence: TGTGCCAGCAGCTCACCATTCCCAGGCAGACACGTACAAGAGACCCAGTACTTC.

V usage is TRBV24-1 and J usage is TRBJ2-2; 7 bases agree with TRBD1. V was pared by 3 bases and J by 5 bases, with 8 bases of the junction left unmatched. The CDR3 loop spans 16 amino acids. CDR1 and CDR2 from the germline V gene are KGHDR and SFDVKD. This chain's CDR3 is CATSDLGQAATGELFF. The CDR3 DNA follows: TGTGCCACCAGTGATCTAGGACAGGCGGCGACCGGGGAGCTGTTTTTT.

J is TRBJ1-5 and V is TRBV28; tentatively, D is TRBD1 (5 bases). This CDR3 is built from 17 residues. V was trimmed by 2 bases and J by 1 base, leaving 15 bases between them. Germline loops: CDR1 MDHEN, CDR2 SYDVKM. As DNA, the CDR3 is TGTGCCAGCAGTTTAGGGGTGGGGCCACGCAGCAATCAGCCCCAGCATTTT. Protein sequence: CASSLGVGPRSNQPQHF.

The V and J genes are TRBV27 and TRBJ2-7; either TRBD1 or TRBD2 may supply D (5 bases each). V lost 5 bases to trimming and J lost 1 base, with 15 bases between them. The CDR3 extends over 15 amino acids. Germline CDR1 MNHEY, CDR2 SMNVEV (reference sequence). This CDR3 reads CASSTHRDGSYEQYF. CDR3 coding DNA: TGTGCCAGCAGTACCCACCGGGACGGTTCCTACGAGCAGTACTTC.

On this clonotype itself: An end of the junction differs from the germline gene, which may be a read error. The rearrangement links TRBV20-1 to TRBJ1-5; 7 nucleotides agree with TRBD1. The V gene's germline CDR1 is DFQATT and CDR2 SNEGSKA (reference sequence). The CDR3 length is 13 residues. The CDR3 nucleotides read TGCAGTGCTGCCTCAGGGGGGAAGCAGCCCAAGCATTTT. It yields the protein CSAASGGKQPKHF.

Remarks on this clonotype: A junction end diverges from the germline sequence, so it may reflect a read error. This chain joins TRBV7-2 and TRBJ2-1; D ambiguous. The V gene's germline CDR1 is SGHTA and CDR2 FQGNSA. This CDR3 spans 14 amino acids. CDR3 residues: CAISTGLLNKEQFF. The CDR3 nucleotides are TGTGCCATCAGCACGGGTCTACTCAATAAGGAGCAGTTCTTC. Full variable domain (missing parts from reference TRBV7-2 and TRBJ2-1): GAGVSQSPSNKVTEKGKDVELRCDPISGHTALYWYRQSLGQGLEFLIYFQGNSAPDKSGLPSDRFSAERTGGSVSTLTIQRTQQEDSAVYLCAISTGLLNKEQFFGPGTRLTVL.

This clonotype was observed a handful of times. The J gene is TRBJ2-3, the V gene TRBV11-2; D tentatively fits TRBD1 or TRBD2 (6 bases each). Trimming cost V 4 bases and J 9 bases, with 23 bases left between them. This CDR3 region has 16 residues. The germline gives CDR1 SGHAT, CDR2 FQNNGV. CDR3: CASSSRGPARWETQYF. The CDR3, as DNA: TGTGCCAGCAGCTCCCGGGGGCCGGCACGCTGGGAGACGCAGTATTTT.

DNA for the CDR3: TGTGCCAGCAGATACACAGGGACGTCGAACACCGGGGAGCTGTTTTTT. Protein: CASRYTGTSNTGELFF. The gene calls are TRBV7-2 and TRBJ2-2; D possibly corresponds to TRBD1 (6 bases). V was shortened by 6 bases and J by 0 bases, with 14 bases between the two germline ends. Per the germline V gene, CDR1 is SGHTA and CDR2 is FQGNSA. The CDR3 extends over 16 amino acids.

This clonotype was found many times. The CDR3 region has the DNA TGTGCCAGCAGCGGGAGCGGTAGCAATCAGCCCCAGCATTTT. This codes for CASSGSGSNQPQHF. The chain employs TRBV7-2 and TRBJ1-5; D uncertain. The CDR3 extends over 14 amino acids. The V end was cut by 5 bases, the J end by 0 bases, with 8 bases between. Germline V CDR1 and CDR2: SGHTA, FQGNSA.

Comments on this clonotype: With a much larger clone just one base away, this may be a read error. The CDR3: CASSFPIGAYNEQFF. In DNA, the CDR3 is TGTGCCAGCAGTTTCCCCATAGGGGCTTACAATGAGCAGTTCTTC. This sequence joins TRBV7-8 and TRBJ2-1, with TRBD1 as a possible D gene (5 bases). This CDR3 has 15 residues. Germline values: CDR1 SGHVS, CDR2 FQNEAQ. V lost 6 bases and J lost 4, with 16 bases in between.

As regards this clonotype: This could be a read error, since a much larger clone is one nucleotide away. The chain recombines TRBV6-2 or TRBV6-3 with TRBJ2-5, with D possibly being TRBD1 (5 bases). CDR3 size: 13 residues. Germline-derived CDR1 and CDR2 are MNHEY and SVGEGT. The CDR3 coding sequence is TGTGCCGGCAGTTATTCAGGGCAAGAGACCCAGTACTTC. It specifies CAGSYSGQETQYF.

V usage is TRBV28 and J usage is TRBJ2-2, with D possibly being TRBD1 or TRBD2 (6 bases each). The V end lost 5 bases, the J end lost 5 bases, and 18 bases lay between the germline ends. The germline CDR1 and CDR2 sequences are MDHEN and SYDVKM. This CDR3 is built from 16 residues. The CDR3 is CASSPRGGGNTGELFF. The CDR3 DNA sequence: TGTGCCAGCAGTCCCCGAGGAGGGGGTAATACCGGGGAGCTGTTTTTT.

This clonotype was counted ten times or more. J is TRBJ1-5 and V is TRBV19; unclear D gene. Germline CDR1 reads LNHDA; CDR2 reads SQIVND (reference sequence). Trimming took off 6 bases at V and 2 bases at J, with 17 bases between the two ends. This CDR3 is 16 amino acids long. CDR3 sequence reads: CASSRITSSGNQPQHF. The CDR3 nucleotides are TGTGCCAGTAGCCGAATCACATCCTCTGGCAATCAGCCCCAGCATTTT.

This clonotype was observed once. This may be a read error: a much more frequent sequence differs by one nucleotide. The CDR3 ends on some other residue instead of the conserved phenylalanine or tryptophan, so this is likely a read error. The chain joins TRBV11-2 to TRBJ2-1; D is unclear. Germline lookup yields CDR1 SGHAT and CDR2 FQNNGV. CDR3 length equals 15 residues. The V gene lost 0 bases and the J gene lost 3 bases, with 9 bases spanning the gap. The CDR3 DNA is TGTGCCAGCAGCTTAGATCTTGGCCTCTACAATGAGCAGTTCTTA. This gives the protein CASSLDLGLYNEQFL.

CDR3 DNA: TGTGCCAGCAGCCAAGATGGAGGAACGGTGACTTCCTACGAGCAGTACTTC. Translation gives CASSQDGGTVTSYEQYF. The chain is built from TRBV14 and TRBJ2-7; D is possibly TRBD2 (5 bases). Germline V gene lookup returns CDR1 SGHDN and CDR2 FVKESK. The CDR3 is made up of 17 amino acids. Trimming cost V 0 bases and J 1 base, with 16 bases left between them.

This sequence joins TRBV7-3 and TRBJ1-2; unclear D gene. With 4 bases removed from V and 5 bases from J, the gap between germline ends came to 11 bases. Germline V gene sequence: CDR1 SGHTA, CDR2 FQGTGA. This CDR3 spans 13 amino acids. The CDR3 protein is CASSSYVGYGYTF. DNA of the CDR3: TGTGCCAGCAGCTCCTATGTTGGGTATGGCTACACCTTC.

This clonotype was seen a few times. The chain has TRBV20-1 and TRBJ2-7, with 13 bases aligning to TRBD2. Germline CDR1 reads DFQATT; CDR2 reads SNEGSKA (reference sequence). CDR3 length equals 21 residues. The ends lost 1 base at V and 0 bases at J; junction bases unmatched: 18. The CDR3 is CSARGGTGLAGDPRISYEQYF. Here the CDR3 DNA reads TGCAGTGCTAGAGGGGGGACCGGACTAGCGGGGGATCCTCGTATCTCCTACGAGCAGTACTTC.

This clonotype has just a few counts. The CDR3 loop reads CASSQVHRGSPLHF. CDR3 nucleotides: TGCGCCAGCAGCCAAGTTCACAGGGGATCACCCCTCCACTTT. The rearrangement uses TRBV4-1 and TRBJ1-6; 7 bases map to TRBD1. V lost 1 base, J lost 10 bases, and 4 bases stayed unmatched. The CDR3 loop spans 14 amino acids. The germline CDR1 and CDR2 sequences are MGHRA and YSYEKL.

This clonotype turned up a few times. The CDR3 DNA sequence: TGTGCCAGCAGCTCTAAAGGGCTGGGCCAAGAGACCCAGTACTTC. Amino acids: CASSSKGLGQETQYF. The chain joins TRBV5-6 to TRBJ2-5, with unresolved D. The V and J ends lost 3 bases and 1 base respectively, with 13 bases between them. CDR1 is SGHDT and CDR2 is YYEEEE in the germline V gene. This CDR3 has 15 amino acids.

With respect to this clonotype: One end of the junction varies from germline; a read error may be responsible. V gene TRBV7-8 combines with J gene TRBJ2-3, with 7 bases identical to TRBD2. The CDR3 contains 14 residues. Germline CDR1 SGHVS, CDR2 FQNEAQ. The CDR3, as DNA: TGTGCCAGCATCTTAGGACTAGTTACAGATACGCAGTATTTT. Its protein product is CASILGLVTDTQYF.

The CDR3 protein is CASRIGQGIAEAFF. Here the CDR3 DNA reads TGTGCCAGCCGGATCGGACAGGGGATCGCTGAAGCTTTCTTT. This chain uses TRBV6-5 with TRBJ1-1, with TRBD1 matching over 9 bases. V shed 8 bases, J shed 6 bases, and the junction held 10 bases outside the gene matches. This CDR3 region has 14 residues. Germline-derived CDR1 and CDR2 are MNHEY and SVGAGI.

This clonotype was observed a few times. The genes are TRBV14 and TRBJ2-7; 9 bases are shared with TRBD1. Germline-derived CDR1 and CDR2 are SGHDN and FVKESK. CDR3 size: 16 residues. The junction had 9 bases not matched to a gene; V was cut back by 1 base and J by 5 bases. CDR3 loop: CASSQAVGTGTHEQYF. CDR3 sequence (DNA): TGTGCCAGCAGCCAAGCGGTCGGGACAGGGACCCACGAGCAGTACTTC.

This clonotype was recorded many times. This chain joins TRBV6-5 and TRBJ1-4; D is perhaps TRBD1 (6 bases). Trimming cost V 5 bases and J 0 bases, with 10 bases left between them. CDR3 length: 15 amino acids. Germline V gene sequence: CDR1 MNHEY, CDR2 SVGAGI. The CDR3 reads CASSQDRSTNEKLFF. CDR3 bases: TGTGCCAGCAGTCAGGACAGATCAACTAATGAAAAACTGTTTTTT.

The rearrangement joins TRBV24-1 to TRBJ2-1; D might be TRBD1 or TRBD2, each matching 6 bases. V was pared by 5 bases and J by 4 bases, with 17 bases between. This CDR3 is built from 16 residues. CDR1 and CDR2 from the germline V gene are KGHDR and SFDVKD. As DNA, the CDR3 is TGTGCCACCAGTGGCGTGTGGGGGGCCAGTTACAATGAGCAGTTCTTC. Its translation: CATSGVWGASYNEQFF.

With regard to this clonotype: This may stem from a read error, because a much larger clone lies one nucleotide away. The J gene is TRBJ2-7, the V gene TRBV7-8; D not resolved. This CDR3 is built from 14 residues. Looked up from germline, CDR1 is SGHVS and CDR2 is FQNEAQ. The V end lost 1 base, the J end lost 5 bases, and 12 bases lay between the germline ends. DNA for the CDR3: TGTGCCAGCAGCTTAGGAGGCAAGTCAAACGAGCAGTACTTC. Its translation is CASSLGGKSNEQYF.